Below, 13 T cell receptor beta chains from the same sample are listed, as sequenced in a study of cytotoxic CD8 clonotypes in ibrutinib-treated CLL. TCRdb's copy holds only in-frame clones and misses some; the assay was immunoSEQ multiplex PCR. The table records hundreds of thousands of clones, roughly 70% of them present only once. The sample was PBMCs, taken after 24 months of ibrutinib treatment. These receptors all stem from a human donor with chronic lymphocytic leukemia.

V is TRBV27 and J is TRBJ2-5, with D perhaps TRBD1 (5 bases). Germline V gives CDR1 MNHEY, CDR2 SMNVEV (reference sequence). The V and J ends lost 3 bases and 5 bases respectively, with 10 bases between them. The CDR3 is made up of 13 amino acids. In DNA, the CDR3 is TGTGCCAGCAGTTTCCAGGGCAAGGAGACCCAGTACTTC. Encoded protein: CASSFQGKETQYF.

This clone was counted a few times. This chain joins TRBV7-6 and TRBJ2-6, with TRBD2 as a possible D gene (6 bases). Germline-derived CDR1 and CDR2 are SGHVS and FNYEAQ. The CDR3 loop spans 19 amino acids. The V and J ends lost 5 bases and 0 bases respectively, with 20 bases between them. In nucleotides, the CDR3 is TGTGCCAGCAGCCTGGTCCCAGCGGGTCAGTTCTCTGGGGCCAACGTCCTGACTTTC. Residues: CASSLVPAGQFSGANVLTF.

The chain uses TRBV6-5 and TRBJ2-7, with 8 bases matching TRBD1. CDR3 length: 16 amino acids. Unmatched junction bases numbered 10, after V lost 4 bases and J lost 2 bases. Germline-derived CDR1 and CDR2 are MNHEY and SVGAGI. The DNA of the CDR3 is TGTGCCAGCAGTTCTCGGACAGGGAGAGAGGCCTACGAGCAGTACTTC. Translation: CASSSRTGREAYEQYF.

The chain recombines TRBV6-1 with TRBJ2-7, with a tentative D call TRBD2 (5 bases). Germline CDR1 MNHNS, CDR2 SASEGT. The CDR3 spans 14 residues. V lost 2 bases and J 2 bases, leaving 10 bases between the germline ends. CDR3 in DNA: TGTGCCAGCAGTGAATATGAGGGCACCTACGAGCAGTACTTC. Translating it yields CASSEYEGTYEQYF.

The chain joins TRBV19 to TRBJ2-3; TRBD2 matches at 11 bases. Losses at the gene ends were 7 bases for V and 1 base for J; bases not matched to a gene: 7. Germline values: CDR1 LNHDA, CDR2 SQIVND (reference sequence). CDR3 length: 16 amino acids. CDR3 amino acids: CASKTGTSGRTDTQYF. The CDR3 bases are TGTGCCAGTAAAACCGGGACTAGCGGACGCACAGATACGCAGTATTTT.

This clone was counted only a few times. J is TRBJ2-1 and V is TRBV2, with 7 bases aligning to TRBD1. The CDR3 has 14 amino acids. CDR1 is SNHLY, CDR2 FYNNEI, per germline. J lost 7 bases, V lost 4 bases, and 7 bases had no gene match. CDR3 sequence: CASSVPSGGNEQFF. DNA for the CDR3: TGTGCCAGCAGTGTGCCCTCAGGGGGAAATGAGCAGTTCTTC.

This clone has just a few counts. V usage is TRBV11-3 and J usage is TRBJ1-5; D is uncertain. CDR3 length: 14 residues. Germline lookup yields CDR1 SGHNT and CDR2 YENEEA. The V end was cut by 3 bases, the J end by 4 bases, with 10 bases between. The CDR3 sequence: CASSLLGGNQPQHF. In nucleotides, the CDR3 is TGTGCCAGCAGCTTGCTTGGAGGGAATCAGCCCCAGCATTTT.

The chain is built from TRBV28 and TRBJ2-3; 8 nucleotides line up with TRBD2. The junction had 8 bases not matched to a gene; V was cut back by 5 bases and J by 1 base. The germline CDR1 and CDR2 sequences are MDHEN and SYDVKM. This CDR3 has 16 residues. The CDR3 is CASSHEWREGTDTQYF. The DNA of the CDR3 is TGTGCCAGCAGTCATGAATGGCGGGAGGGCACAGATACGCAGTATTTT.

V usage is TRBV30 and J usage is TRBJ2-3; no clear D gene. This CDR3 contains 15 residues. Germline V gene sequence: CDR1 GTSNPN, CDR2 SVGIG (reference sequence). V lost 2 bases, J lost 4 bases, and 16 bases lay in between. The CDR3 bases are TGTGCCTGGAGTCCATCCTGGGGTGGCGCAGATACGCAGTATTTT. Translation: CAWSPSWGGADTQYF.

This chain uses TRBV6-5 with TRBJ1-1, with a tentative D call TRBD1 (6 bases). Trimming removed 5 bases at V and 11 bases at J, with 24 bases between. The CDR3 contains 15 residues. Germline V CDR1 and CDR2: MNHEY, SVGAGI. This CDR3 reads CASSRESLGGAVAFF. CDR3 bases: TGTGCCAGCAGTCGAGAATCCCTCGGGGGCGCGGTGGCTTTCTTT.

The chain couples TRBV30 to TRBJ1-5; TRBD1 matches at 7 bases. V shed 4 bases and J 3 bases; nucleotides not matched to a gene: 3. In germline, CDR1 is GTSNPN, CDR2 SVGIG (reference sequence). The CDR3 totals 13 residues. CDR3 residues: CAWTGQDNQPQHF. CDR3 DNA: TGTGCCTGGACCGGACAGGACAATCAGCCCCAGCATTTT.

The gene calls are TRBV7-2 and TRBJ2-5, with D possibly TRBD2 on 5 matching bases. CDR1 and CDR2 from the germline V gene are SGHTA and FQGNSA. Trimming left V 10 bases short and J 0 bases short, with 15 bases between. The CDR3 is made up of 14 amino acids. The CDR3 is CATKEADHQETQYF. DNA for the CDR3: TGTGCCACCAAGGAGGCGGATCACCAAGAGACCCAGTACTTC. Filled out from reference TRBV7-2 and TRBJ2-5, the complete variable domain reads GAGVSQSPSNKVTEKGKDVELRCDPISGHTALYWYRQSLGQGLEFLIYFQGNSAPDKSGLPSDRFSAERTGGSVSTLTIQRTQQEDSAVYLCATKEADHQETQYFGPGTRLLVL.

The V call is TRBV19, the J call TRBJ1-5; D is unclear. CDR3 size: 13 residues. From germline, CDR1 is LNHDA and CDR2 SQIVND (reference sequence). V was trimmed by 5 bases and J by 7 bases, leaving 12 bases between them. The CDR3 here is CASSPGADQPQHF. The CDR3 region has the DNA TGTGCCAGTAGTCCGGGTGCCGACCAGCCCCAGCATTTT.